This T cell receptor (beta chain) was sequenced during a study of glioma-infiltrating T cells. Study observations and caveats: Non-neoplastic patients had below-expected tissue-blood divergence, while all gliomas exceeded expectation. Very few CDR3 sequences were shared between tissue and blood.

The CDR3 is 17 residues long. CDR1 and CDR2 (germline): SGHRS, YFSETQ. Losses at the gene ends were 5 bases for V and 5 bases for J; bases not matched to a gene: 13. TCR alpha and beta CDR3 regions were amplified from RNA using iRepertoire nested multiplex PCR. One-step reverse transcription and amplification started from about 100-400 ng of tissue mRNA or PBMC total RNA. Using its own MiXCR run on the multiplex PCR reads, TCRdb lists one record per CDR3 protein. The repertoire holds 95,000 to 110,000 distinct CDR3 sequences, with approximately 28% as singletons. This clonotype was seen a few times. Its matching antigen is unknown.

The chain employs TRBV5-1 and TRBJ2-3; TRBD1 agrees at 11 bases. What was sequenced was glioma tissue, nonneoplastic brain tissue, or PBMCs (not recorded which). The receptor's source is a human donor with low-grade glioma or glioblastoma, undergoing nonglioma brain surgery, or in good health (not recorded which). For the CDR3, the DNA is TGCGCCAGCAGTCATGGACAGGGGGCAAAAAAACGAGATACGCAGTATTTT. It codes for CASSHGQGAKKRDTQYF.